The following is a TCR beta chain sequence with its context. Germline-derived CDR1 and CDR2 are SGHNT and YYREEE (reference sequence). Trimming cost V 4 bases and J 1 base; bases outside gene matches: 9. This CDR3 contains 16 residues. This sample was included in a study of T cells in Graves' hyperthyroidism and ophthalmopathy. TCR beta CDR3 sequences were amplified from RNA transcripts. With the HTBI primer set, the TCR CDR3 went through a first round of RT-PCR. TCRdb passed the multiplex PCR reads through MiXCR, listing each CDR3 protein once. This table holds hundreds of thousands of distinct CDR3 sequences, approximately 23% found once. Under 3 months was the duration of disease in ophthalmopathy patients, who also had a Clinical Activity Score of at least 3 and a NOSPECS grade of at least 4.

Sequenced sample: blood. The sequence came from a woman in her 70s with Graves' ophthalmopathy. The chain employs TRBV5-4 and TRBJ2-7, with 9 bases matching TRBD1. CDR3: CASSRMGQGFSYEQYF. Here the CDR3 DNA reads TGTGCCAGCAGCCGGATGGGACAGGGCTTTTCCTACGAGCAGTACTTC.